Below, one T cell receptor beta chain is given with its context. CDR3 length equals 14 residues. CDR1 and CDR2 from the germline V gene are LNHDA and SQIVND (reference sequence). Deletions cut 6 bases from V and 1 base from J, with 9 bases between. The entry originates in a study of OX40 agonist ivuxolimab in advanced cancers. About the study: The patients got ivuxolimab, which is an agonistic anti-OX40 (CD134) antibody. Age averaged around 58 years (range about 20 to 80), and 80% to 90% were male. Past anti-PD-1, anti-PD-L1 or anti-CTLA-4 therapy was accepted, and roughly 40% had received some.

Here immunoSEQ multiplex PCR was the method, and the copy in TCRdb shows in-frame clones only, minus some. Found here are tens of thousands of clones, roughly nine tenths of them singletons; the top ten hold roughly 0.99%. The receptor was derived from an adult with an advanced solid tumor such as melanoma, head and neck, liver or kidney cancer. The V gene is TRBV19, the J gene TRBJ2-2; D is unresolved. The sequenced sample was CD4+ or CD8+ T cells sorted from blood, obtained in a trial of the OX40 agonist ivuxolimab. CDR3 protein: CASSRRQNTGELFF. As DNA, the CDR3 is TGTGCCAGTAGCAGACGACAGAACACCGGGGAGCTGTTTTTT.